The clone carrying this T cell receptor beta chain was seen repeatedly, ten times or more. No antigen is known for it. The record originates from a study of molecular identifiers for immune sequencing clone quantification. General study results and limits: Should identical TCR molecules share a barcode, the sizes of highly expanded clones could be underestimated. Clones above 20 RNA copies contained over 98% of effector molecules and under 1% of naive molecules.

Trimming removed 5 bases from V and 6 bases from J, with 14 bases in between. Germline V gene sequence: CDR1 SEHNR, CDR2 FQNEAQ (reference sequence). The CDR3 sequence is 14 residues long. Each CDR3 protein is one row after TCRdb ran MiXCR on the PCR reads. The sample contains approximately 90,000 distinct CDR3 sequences, 20% to 25% of which appear only once. The TCR sequence derives from a human donor in good health. Some libraries in this study had Jurkat cell RNA spiked in. The genes are TRBV7-9 and TRBJ2-4; maybe TRBD1 (6 bases). The sequenced sample consisted of naive CD8+ T cells from blood, with Jurkat cell RNA spiked in. This sample's subset: FACS-sorted CD8+CD4-CCR7+CD45RA+ naive T cells. The CDR3, as DNA: TGTGCCAGCAGCCTAACAGGGTCTCTAAACATTCAGTACTTC. Amino acid sequence: CASSLTGSLNIQYF. The whole variable domain, remainder taken from reference TRBV7-9 and TRBJ2-4, is DTGVSQNPRHKITKRGQNVTFRCDPISEHNRLYWYRQTLGQGPEFLTYFQNEAQLEKSRLLSDRFSAERPKGSFSTLEIQRTEQGDSAMYLCASSLTGSLNIQYFGAGTRLSVL.